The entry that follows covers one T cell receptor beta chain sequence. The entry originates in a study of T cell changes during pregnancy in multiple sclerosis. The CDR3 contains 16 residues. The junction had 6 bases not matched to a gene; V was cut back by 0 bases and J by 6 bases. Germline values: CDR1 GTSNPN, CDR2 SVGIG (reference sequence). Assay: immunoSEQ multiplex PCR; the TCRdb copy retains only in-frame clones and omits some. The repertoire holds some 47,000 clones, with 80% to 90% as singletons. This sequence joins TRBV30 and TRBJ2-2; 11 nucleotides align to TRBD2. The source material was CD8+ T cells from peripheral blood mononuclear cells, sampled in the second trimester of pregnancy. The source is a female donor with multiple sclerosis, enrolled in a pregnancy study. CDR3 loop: CAWSVLAGGLSGELFF. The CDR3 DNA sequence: TGTGCCTGGAGTGTATTAGCGGGGGGGCTTTCCGGGGAGCTGTTTTTT.